These T cell receptor beta chains were read from a single sample in a study of T cell responses to AZD1222 COVID-19 vaccine. The data were produced by immunoSEQ multiplex PCR, yet TCRdb's version contains in-frame clones alone and is incomplete. The table records some 130,000 clones, just over 85% of them present only once. Material: peripheral blood, obtained on day 0 of AZD1222 vaccination. These receptors all come from an adult in good health. The conserved cysteine and the conserved F or W are not part of the CDR3 here. Each record gives: CDR3 protein, clone size, V gene, J gene. A clone size is listed for some rows: how often the clone was seen (once, few, many), or a class if it is expanded.

CDR3 protein: ASGFVGLSQPQH
clone size: .
V gene: TRBV28
J gene: TRBJ1-5

CDR3 protein: ASSFGQGDSPLH
clone size: once
V gene: TRBV9
J gene: TRBJ1-6

CDR3 protein: ASIQGWTDTQY
clone size: .
V gene: TRBV10-2
J gene: TRBJ2-3

CDR3 protein: ASSLGSGAALNQPQH
clone size: .
V gene: TRBV7-8
J gene: TRBJ1-5

CDR3 protein: ASSLGAGSSYNEQF
clone size: .
V gene: TRBV7-2
J gene: TRBJ2-1

CDR3 protein: ASSENGNSPLH
clone size: .
V gene: TRBV6-1
J gene: TRBJ1-6

CDR3 protein: ASSLDYVVTEAF
clone size: once
V gene: TRBV7-2
J gene: TRBJ1-1

CDR3 protein: ASTPGQVGGETQY
clone size: few
V gene: TRBV21-1
J gene: TRBJ2-5

CDR3 protein: ASKMGAEGNYGYT
clone size: .
V gene: TRBV6-5
J gene: TRBJ1-2

CDR3 protein: ASSLDGMYGYT
clone size: .
V gene: TRBV5-4
J gene: TRBJ1-2

CDR3 protein: ASSIRGWNPNEKLF
clone size: .
V gene: TRBV19
J gene: TRBJ1-4

CDR3 protein: ASSRAVGGYDGYT
clone size: .
V gene: TRBV4-3
J gene: TRBJ1-2

CDR3 protein: ASGETSRSYEQY
clone size: .
V gene: TRBV10-2
J gene: TRBJ2-7

CDR3 protein: AIASHPREQY
clone size: .
V gene: TRBV28
J gene: TRBJ2-7

CDR3 protein: ASSTGRITDFRSSYEQY
clone size: .
V gene: TRBV27
J gene: TRBJ2-7

CDR3 protein: ASGDVDRGTWSEY
clone size: .
V gene: TRBV2
J gene: TRBJ2-7